This record looks at one T cell receptor beta chain sequence and its context. The antigen this receptor binds is unknown. There are no base qualities to consult, and no much larger clone falls within one base. The data were taken from a study of shared clonotypes between healthy human individuals (TCRdb year 2020). For the study in its entirety: A few men and a couple of women, aged 18 to 49 years, made up the cohort. For each donor, CD4 naive and CD4 memory were each run on three plates, CD8 naive on two plates, and CD8 memory on one plate. To estimate repertoire size and how much clonotypes are shared between individuals, the study performed deep sequencing of blood TCR repertoires from 4 to 6 healthy adults. To increase sequencing depth and limit assay-specific biases, TCR repertoire library preparation and sequencing were carried out by different laboratories using diverse techniques. Per donor, leukapheresis produced somewhere between about 0.94 and 9 billion PBMCs. Summary of the overall study and its limitations: Only blood was sampled, and tissue TCR repertoires likely differ from those in blood. Because the study included a small number of donors, the genetic and exposure-history diversity represented was limited. Based on pairwise subsampling, the degree of clonotype sharing among donors was expected to be affected by sequencing depth. Clonotypes shared by all four sorted-subset donors showed higher generation probabilities than non-shared clonotypes. Sharing across several donors was observed for approximately 5% of naive CD4, about 3.2% of naive CD8, 2% to 2.5% of memory CD4, and about 0.39% of memory CD8 clonotypes. Larger estimated clonotype richness was generally found for naive subsets than for memory subsets. Even with the large sequencing depth, rarefaction of the sorted-subset datasets indicated that sequencing was incomplete.

The donors were healthy, HIV-negative adults who had no recently reported acute infections or vaccinations. Every donor was a Caucasian adult residing in Nashville, Tennessee, USA. CD4+ T cells were enriched by magnetic negative selection, after which naive cells were positively selected on CD45RA and the negative fraction was taken as the memory subset. Blood was obtained by leukapheresis, after which PBMCs were separated by Ficoll-Histopaque density gradient centrifugation and cryopreserved in liquid nitrogen vapor phase. Analytical flow cytometry was used to check the purity and quantity of each magnetically sorted T cell population. Genomic DNA was isolated from every sorted fraction and measured by UV absorbance on a Nanodrop 2000c. Using the deep immunoSEQ assay, TCR CDR3 regions were amplified from genomic DNA by multiplex PCR. Extracted genomic DNA from each cell subset was distributed evenly across all wells of several immunoSEQ 96-well plates, and each plate was treated as a replicate. Each replicate PCR for sorted subsets received 150 to 250 ng genomic DNA, equal to around 32,000 T cell genomes. Purified libraries were measured with a Qubit 3.0 fluorometer, size-checked on a Bioanalyzer 2100, and measured again with the KAPA Library Quantification kit. Each immunoSEQ 96-well plate was sequenced on its own single-read 150-cycle Illumina NextSeq 550 flow cell. Concerning the study's data processing: Because the immunoSEQ output included only junctional sequences and no quality scores, the filtering could not be the same as the filtering used for full-length reads. To assign V/J genes and CDR3, sequences were annotated against IMGT germline references using PyIR, a Python wrapper for IgBLAST v1.9. Reads were removed for weak V/J assignments (E-value above 1e-6), missing CDR3, stop codons, out-of-frame junctions, or ambiguous translated residues. V3J clonotypes were defined by identical inferred V gene, J gene, and CDR3 amino acid sequence. Percentage overlap between repertoires was calculated by dividing the number of shared unique clonotypes by the size of the smaller repertoire. Three approaches were used to assess repertoire richness: RTK rarefaction, the Chao1 estimator, and Recon v2.1 estimates of unobserved clonotypes. Generation probabilities were computed with OLGA for all TCRbeta clonotypes obtained by the gDNA method from several donors. TCRdb limited this immuneACCESS table to in-frame rearrangements with V and J called. A share of clones is missing; checked studies link under half to unresolved V genes, and the rest is unexplained. The D gene and trimming were derived from the DNA, and the V and J assignments and clone size from that table. The sample records roughly 1,100,000 clones, around 74% of which are singletons. The ten largest make up around 1.5% of the sample.

According to the germline V gene, CDR1 reads MDHEN and CDR2 reads SYDVKM. Between the V and J ends, shortened by 3 bases and 4 bases respectively, the junction contains 12 bases. The CDR3 spans 14 residues, from the cysteine through the phenylalanine. CDR3 DNA only is kept here, 42 bases in frame from base 1. The TCR sequence derives from a young man in good health. This receptor chain uses TRBV28 and TRBJ1-2, with the D gene too uncertain to name. The material sequenced was memory CD4+ T cells sorted from blood. The cell subset or site label corresponds to: CD45RA-negative fraction. The sequence in DNA is TGTGCCAGCAGTTTCCATACCCAACCCTATGGCTACACCTTC. It translates to CASSFHTQPYGYTF.